The rows below give T cell receptor beta chains drawn from one sample of a study of T cell responses to AZD1222 COVID-19 vaccine. The protocol was immunoSEQ multiplex PCR, while the TCRdb copy is restricted to in-frame clones and leaves out a portion. Found here are approximately 140,000 clones, about 90% of them singletons; the top ten hold about 7.5%. Sequencing was performed on peripheral blood, taken 28 days after the second dose of the MenACWY control vaccine. All receptors come from an adult who received the MenACWY meningococcal vaccine as a control. The CDR3 runs from the conserved cysteine through the conserved F or W. The D gene is left open where the match is weak. The size field is filled for only some rows; it gives once, few, many or a size class.

J gene: TRBJ1-6
V gene: TRBV27
clone size: NA
D gene: TRBD1
CDR3 DNA: TGTGCCAGCAGTTTCGGGCAGGGGGGTTTGTCGGCCCTCCACTTT
CDR3 protein: CASSFGQGGLSALHF

J gene: TRBJ1-2
V gene: TRBV3-1/TRBV3-2
clone size: NA
D gene: TRBD1
CDR3 DNA: TGTGCCAGCAGCCAACAGCGGACAGGGCTTGGCTACACCTTC
CDR3 protein: CASSQQRTGLGYTF

J gene: TRBJ2-3
V gene: TRBV7-2
clone size: NA
D gene: NA
CDR3 DNA: TGTGCCAGCAGCACCGGAGGGAGCACAGATACGCAGTATTTT
CDR3 protein: CASSTGGSTDTQYF

J gene: TRBJ1-2
V gene: TRBV25-1
clone size: NA
D gene: NA
CDR3 DNA: TGTGCCAGCAGTGAATCTCGGACAGACTATGGCTACACCTTC
CDR3 protein: CASSESRTDYGYTF

J gene: TRBJ1-1
V gene: TRBV6-5
clone size: NA
D gene: NA
CDR3 DNA: TGTGCCAGCAGTTTCCCCGGACAGCACACTGAGGCTTTCTTT
CDR3 protein: CASSFPGQHTEAFF

J gene: TRBJ2-5
V gene: TRBV28
clone size: NA
D gene: TRBD2
CDR3 DNA: TGTGCCAGCAGCTCGGGACTAAATCTTCAAGAGACCCAGTACTTC
CDR3 protein: CASSSGLNLQETQYF

J gene: TRBJ1-5
V gene: TRBV14
clone size: NA
D gene: NA
CDR3 DNA: TGTGCCAGCAGCCAAGGTAGGGATCAGCCCCAGCATTTT
CDR3 protein: CASSQGRDQPQHF

J gene: TRBJ1-2
V gene: TRBV7-9
clone size: NA
D gene: NA
CDR3 DNA: TGTGCCAGCAGCTCCCGACAGGCCCAGTTTAGCTACACCTTC
CDR3 protein: CASSSRQAQFSYTF

J gene: TRBJ2-1
V gene: TRBV29-1
clone size: NA
D gene: NA
CDR3 DNA: TGCAGCGCCAATCTCGCGGGTAGCTCCTACAATGAGCAGTTCTTC
CDR3 protein: CSANLAGSSYNEQFF

J gene: TRBJ2-7
V gene: TRBV6-2/TRBV6-3
clone size: NA
D gene: TRBD1
CDR3 DNA: TGTGCCAGCAGTTACCCTGACAGGGGCGATTTAAACTACGAGCAGTACTTC
CDR3 protein: CASSYPDRGDLNYEQYF

J gene: TRBJ1-5
V gene: TRBV28
clone size: once
D gene: NA
CDR3 DNA: TGTGCCAGCACGACGGTCAATCAGCCCCAGCATTTT
CDR3 protein: CASTTVNQPQHF

J gene: TRBJ1-1
V gene: TRBV7-9
clone size: NA
D gene: NA
CDR3 DNA: TGTGCCAGCAGCTTTGCCCAGAACACTGAAGCTTTCTTT
CDR3 protein: CASSFAQNTEAFF

J gene: TRBJ2-2
V gene: TRBV9
clone size: NA
D gene: TRBD2
CDR3 DNA: TGTGCCAGCAGCGTAGTGCAGGGAGGGACCGGGGAGCTGTTTTTT
CDR3 protein: CASSVVQGGTGELFF

J gene: TRBJ1-4
V gene: TRBV28
clone size: NA
D gene: TRBD1
CDR3 DNA: TGTGCCAGCCGAGAGGGGGCGGAGGAAAAACTGTTTTTT
CDR3 protein: CASREGAEEKLFF

J gene: TRBJ1-5
V gene: TRBV15
clone size: NA
D gene: TRBD1
CDR3 DNA: TGTGCCACCAGCAGAGTACAGGGGGCGAGAGGCAATCAGCCCCAGCATTTT
CDR3 protein: CATSRVQGARGNQPQHF

J gene: TRBJ1-3
V gene: TRBV6-2/TRBV6-3
clone size: NA
D gene: NA
CDR3 DNA: TGTGCCAGCAGTTACGGCGGCTCTGGAAACACCATATATTTT
CDR3 protein: CASSYGGSGNTIYF

J gene: TRBJ2-7
V gene: TRBV12-3/TRBV12-4
clone size: NA
D gene: NA
CDR3 DNA: TGTGCCAGCAGTCCGAGACTAGTGTACGAGCAGTACTTC
CDR3 protein: CASSPRLVYEQYF

J gene: TRBJ1-2
V gene: TRBV28
clone size: NA
D gene: NA
CDR3 DNA: TGTGCCAGCAGTTTGGGTTTGGTCGTGGGGCCCGGCTACACCTTC
CDR3 protein: CASSLGLVVGPGYTF

J gene: TRBJ1-6
V gene: TRBV2
clone size: NA
D gene: NA
CDR3 DNA: TGTGCCAGCAGTGATTTGGGGGGCAGGAACAATTCACCCCTCCACTTT
CDR3 protein: CASSDLGGRNNSPLHF

J gene: TRBJ2-7
V gene: TRBV11-2
clone size: NA
D gene: NA
CDR3 DNA: TGTGCCAGCAGCTTAGTCCCTTCCTACGAGCAGTACTTC
CDR3 protein: CASSLVPSYEQYF

J gene: TRBJ2-5
V gene: TRBV29-1
clone size: NA
D gene: NA
CDR3 DNA: TGCAGCGTTGAGGGGACTGGAGAGACCCAGTACTTC
CDR3 protein: CSVEGTGETQYF

J gene: TRBJ2-3
V gene: TRBV5-4
clone size: NA
D gene: NA
CDR3 DNA: TGTGCCAGCAGCCCTGAATCGAACACAGATACGCAGTATTTT
CDR3 protein: CASSPESNTDTQYF

J gene: TRBJ2-3
V gene: TRBV7-9
clone size: NA
D gene: TRBD2
CDR3 DNA: TGTGCCAGCAGCTTAGAGACTAGCGGGAGGAGCACAGATACGCAGTATTTT
CDR3 protein: CASSLETSGRSTDTQYF

J gene: TRBJ1-2
V gene: TRBV6-2/TRBV6-3
clone size: NA
D gene: NA
CDR3 DNA: TGTGCCAGCAGTTACTCGGGCAGGAACTATGGCTACACCTTC
CDR3 protein: CASSYSGRNYGYTF

J gene: TRBJ1-2
V gene: TRBV18
clone size: NA
D gene: NA
CDR3 DNA: TGTGCCAGCTCACCTTTTCCGACAGGAGCTAACTATGGCTACACCTTC
CDR3 protein: CASSPFPTGANYGYTF

J gene: TRBJ1-1
V gene: TRBV6-5
clone size: NA
D gene: NA
CDR3 DNA: TGTGCCAGCAGTTACAACGCGGTAGAAGGAGCTTTCTTT
CDR3 protein: CASSYNAVEGAFF

J gene: TRBJ2-2
V gene: TRBV4-3
clone size: NA
D gene: NA
CDR3 DNA: TGCGCCAGCAGCCTGGACGCAAACACCGGGGAGCTGTTTTTT
CDR3 protein: CASSLDANTGELFF

J gene: TRBJ1-6
V gene: TRBV6-5
clone size: once
D gene: NA
CDR3 DNA: TGTGCCAGCAGTCTTCCGGGGGGCGGTTCACCCCTCCACTTT
CDR3 protein: CASSLPGGGSPLHF

J gene: TRBJ1-3
V gene: TRBV7-2
clone size: few
D gene: NA
CDR3 DNA: TGTGCCAGCAGCCTAAACAGGGGAAACACCATATATTTT
CDR3 protein: CASSLNRGNTIYF

J gene: TRBJ2-2
V gene: TRBV5-5
clone size: few
D gene: NA
CDR3 DNA: TGTGCCAGCAGCTCGAGGGGGGGACTCCTGAGGAACACCGGGGAGCTGTTTTTT
CDR3 protein: CASSSRGGLLRNTGELFF

J gene: TRBJ2-4
V gene: TRBV20-1
clone size: NA
D gene: TRBD1
CDR3 DNA: TGCAGTCCCGTGACAGGGAACATTCAGTACTTC
CDR3 protein: CSPVTGNIQYF

J gene: TRBJ2-3
V gene: TRBV10-3
clone size: NA
D gene: NA
CDR3 DNA: TGTGCCATCAGCCCTAGCGCCGGCACAGATACGCAGTATTTT
CDR3 protein: CAISPSAGTDTQYF

J gene: TRBJ2-1
V gene: TRBV4-3
clone size: NA
D gene: NA
CDR3 DNA: TGCGCCAGCAGCCAAGATCCCAATGAGCAGTTCTTC
CDR3 protein: CASSQDPNEQFF

J gene: TRBJ2-2
V gene: TRBV6-2/TRBV6-3
clone size: few
D gene: NA
CDR3 DNA: TGTGCCAGCAGCCTAGTGAGCACCGGGGAGCTGTTTTTT
CDR3 protein: CASSLVSTGELFF

J gene: TRBJ2-6
V gene: TRBV5-1
clone size: NA
D gene: TRBD2
CDR3 DNA: TGCGCCAGCAGCATTCTAGCGGGAGGGCCGGCTGGGGCCAACGTCCTGACTTTC
CDR3 protein: CASSILAGGPAGANVLTF

J gene: TRBJ2-1
V gene: TRBV6-4
clone size: NA
D gene: TRBD2
CDR3 DNA: TGTGCCAGCAGTGACAGCCTAGCGGGGGGCTACAATGAGCAGTTCTTC
CDR3 protein: CASSDSLAGGYNEQFF

J gene: TRBJ2-3
V gene: TRBV29-1
clone size: NA
D gene: NA
CDR3 DNA: TGCAGCGTTGTGCAGGCGGATACGCAGTATTTT
CDR3 protein: CSVVQADTQYF

J gene: TRBJ1-1
V gene: TRBV30
clone size: NA
D gene: NA
CDR3 DNA: TGTGCCTGGAATCTGGGTAGGAGTGAATCTGAAGCTTTCTTT
CDR3 protein: CAWNLGRSESEAFF

J gene: TRBJ1-2
V gene: TRBV15
clone size: NA
D gene: TRBD1
CDR3 DNA: TGTGCCACCAGCCCACAGGGGGCGAACTATGGCTACACCTTC
CDR3 protein: CATSPQGANYGYTF

J gene: TRBJ2-7
V gene: TRBV20-1
clone size: NA
D gene: TRBD2
CDR3 DNA: TGCAGTGCTAGTGGCTGGGGACTAGCGGGAGAGACGAGCTCCTACGAGCAGTACTTC
CDR3 protein: CSASGWGLAGETSSYEQYF